One sample yielded the 31 T cell receptor beta chains listed below, sequenced in a study of neurological immune-mediated disorders. TCRdb itself ran the 5' RACE reads through MiXCR, one entry per CDR3 protein. This sample has about 60,000 distinct CDR3 sequences, with roughly 4% found just once. The sequenced sample consisted of PBMCs. The receptors originated from a young man with multiple sclerosis.

This clonotype was recorded many times. This chain joins TRBV27 and TRBJ2-1, with 10 bases lining up with TRBD2. From germline, CDR1 is MNHEY and CDR2 SMNVEV (reference sequence). J was trimmed by 2 bases and V by 3 bases; bases with no gene match: 4. The CDR3 totals 16 residues. The CDR3 DNA reads TGTGCCAGCAGTTTGAGAGCGGGGGGGCCCTACAATGAGCAGTTCTTC. This encodes CASSLRAGGPYNEQFF.

Many counts were recorded for this clonotype. The chain has TRBV5-1 and TRBJ2-1; D unclear. Germline V gene sequence: CDR1 SGHRS, CDR2 YFSETQ. V was clipped by 1 base and J by 8 bases, with 4 bases between them. This CDR3 region has 11 residues. CDR3 in amino acids: CASSLKYEQFF. The CDR3 DNA sequence: TGCGCCAGCAGCTTGAAGTATGAGCAGTTCTTC.

About this clonotype itself: An end of the junction does not agree with germline; a read error may underlie this. The rearrangement joins TRBV10-3 to TRBJ1-5, with TRBD1 matching 9 bases. Germline V CDR1 and CDR2: ENHRY, SYGVKD. CDR3 length: 16 amino acids. CDR3 DNA: TGTGCCATCAGTGACCGGGGGACAGGGTCCAATCAGCCCCAGAATTTT. This codes for CAISDRGTGSNQPQNF.

This clonotype was observed many times. The chain couples TRBV29-1 to TRBJ2-5; D not resolved. Germline V CDR1 and CDR2: SQVTM, ANQGSEA. CDR3 length: 14 amino acids. V was pared by 6 bases and J by 5 bases, with 19 bases between. DNA for the CDR3: TGCAGCGTGCCCGCGAGCAGTAGGTGGGAGACCCAGTACTTC. Residues: CSVPASSRWETQYF.

Ten or more counts support this clonotype. This chain uses TRBV6-5 with TRBJ2-5; no reliable D call. The CDR3 loop spans 14 amino acids. Germline V CDR1 and CDR2: MNHEY, SVGAGI. Trimming stripped 0 bases from V and 5 bases from J, with 10 bases between. This CDR3 is CASSYSRDGETQYF. CDR3 DNA sequence: TGTGCCAGCAGTTACTCCCGCGACGGGGAGACCCAGTACTTC.

This clonotype was recorded a few times. The V gene is TRBV5-6, the J gene TRBJ2-3; 14 bases fit TRBD2. Per the germline V gene, CDR1 is SGHDT and CDR2 is YYEEEE. Unmatched junction bases numbered 12, after V lost 6 bases and J lost 3 bases. CDR3 length equals 18 residues. CDR3 amino acids: CASTGGTSGSFQTDTQYF. The CDR3 DNA reads TGTGCCAGCACCGGAGGGACTAGCGGGAGTTTTCAGACAGATACGCAGTATTTT.

This clonotype was counted ten times or more. The chain is built from TRBV27 and TRBJ2-7; perhaps TRBD2 as D (5 bases). This CDR3 spans 14 amino acids. Germline lookup yields CDR1 MNHEY and CDR2 SMNVEV (reference sequence). V lost 8 bases to trimming and J lost 2 bases, with 16 bases between them. Here the CDR3 reads CASSIERGAYEQYF. In DNA form, the CDR3 reads TGTGCCAGCTCTATAGAACGGGGAGCCTACGAGCAGTACTTC.

The rearrangement joins TRBV20-1 to TRBJ1-2; no clear D gene. V was pared by 1 base and J by 4 bases, with 10 bases between. The germline gives CDR1 DFQATT, CDR2 SNEGSKA (reference sequence). The length of the CDR3 is 13 residues. The CDR3 region has the DNA TGCAGTGCTAGAGTGGTAAGGTGCTATGGCTACACCTTC. It yields the protein CSARVVRCYGYTF.

This clonotype has ten or more counts. The rearrangement links TRBV5-1 to TRBJ2-1, with D perhaps TRBD2 (7 bases). Germline CDR1 reads SGHRS; CDR2 reads YFSETQ. The CDR3 sequence is 15 residues long. The V end lost 1 base, the J end lost 8 bases, and 16 bases lay between the germline ends. The CDR3 loop is CASSLRWTGGDEQFF. The CDR3 coding sequence is TGCGCCAGCAGCTTGAGATGGACGGGGGGCGATGAGCAGTTCTTC.

This clonotype came up many times. CDR3 loop: CASSLVIGTGVTETQYF. The DNA of the CDR3 is TGTGCCAGCAGCTTAGTAATCGGGACAGGCGTAACAGAGACCCAGTACTTC. The V call is TRBV7-9, the J call TRBJ2-5, with 8 nucleotides matching TRBD1. CDR1 is SEHNR and CDR2 is FQNEAQ in the germline V gene (reference sequence). The trim removed 1 base at V and 4 bases at J, leaving 11 bases unmatched. The CDR3 is made up of 17 amino acids.

Ten or more counts support this clonotype. The V and J genes are TRBV12-3 or TRBV12-4 and TRBJ2-1, with 14 bases fitting TRBD2. With 6 bases clipped from V and 9 bases from J, the junction kept 7 bases outside the gene matches. The CDR3 is 15 residues long. CDR3 DNA sequence: TGTGCCAGCAGCCGCGGGACTAGCGGGAGAGGTGAGCAGTTCTTC. Translated, it gives CASSRGTSGRGEQFF.

This clonotype has ten or more counts. This sequence joins TRBV12-1 and TRBJ2-1; TRBD2 was called by the table and not checked on the DNA. TRBV12-1 is labeled a pseudogene. CDR3 size: 17 residues. CDR3 sequence reads: CASSLGLAGVTYNEQFF. Here the CDR3 DNA reads TGTGCCAGCAGCTTGGGACTAGCGGGGGTGACCTACAATGAGCAGTTCTTC.

The sample holds many counts of this clonotype. The V and J genes are TRBV5-1 and TRBJ2-2, with D perhaps matching TRBD2 (5 bases). Germline assignment: CDR1 SGHRS and CDR2 YFSETQ. CDR3 size: 16 residues. V lost 1 base and J lost 3, with 13 bases in between. The CDR3 loop is CASSLRLGDDTGELFF. The CDR3 coding sequence is TGCGCCAGCAGCTTGCGTTTGGGAGACGACACCGGGGAGCTGTTTTTT.

In this sample, this clonotype turned up many times. The chain carries TRBV12-3 or TRBV12-4 and TRBJ1-1; D is unclear. Trimming removed 11 bases at V and 1 base at J, with 17 bases between. The CDR3 covers 14 residues. CDR3 amino acids: CAVLVGFRNTEAFF. CDR3 DNA sequence: TGTGCCGTCCTCGTGGGATTTCGGAACACTGAAGCTTTCTTT.

This clonotype was found many times. The chain uses TRBV9 and TRBJ2-5; tentatively, D is TRBD1 or TRBD2 (6 bases each). V lost 3 bases to trimming and J lost 9 bases, with 18 bases between them. This CDR3 comprises 14 residues. The germline V gene has CDR1 SGDLS and CDR2 YYNGEE. DNA for the CDR3: TGTGCCAGCAGCGCTGGCGGGACACCTGGGGCCCAGTACTTC. Its translation: CASSAGGTPGAQYF.

This clonotype has ten or more counts. The chain has TRBV5-1 and TRBJ1-6, with unresolved D. This CDR3 comprises 15 residues. CDR1 SGHRS and CDR2 YFSETQ come from the germline V gene. Trimming shortened V by 3 bases and J by 6 bases, and 13 bases separated the two germline ends. CDR3: CASSWAGDGNSPLHF. For the CDR3, the DNA is TGCGCCAGCAGCTGGGCAGGTGATGGTAATTCACCCCTCCACTTT.

At least ten counts were recorded for this clonotype. The V gene is TRBV12-3 or TRBV12-4, the J gene TRBJ2-7; no definite D call. Trimming took 3 bases from V and 2 from J, leaving 14 bases between them. This CDR3 contains 15 residues. The CDR3 region is CASSFYGQDPYEQYF. CDR3 DNA: TGTGCCAGCAGTTTTTACGGCCAGGACCCCTACGAGCAGTACTTC.

This clonotype was seen many times. The genes are TRBV20-1 and TRBJ2-1, with TRBD2 matching over 9 bases. The CDR3 sequence is 15 residues long. CDR1 is DFQATT, CDR2 SNEGSKA, per germline (reference sequence). The junction had 7 bases not matched to a gene; V was cut back by 4 bases and J by 3 bases. This CDR3 is CSAIPAGGHYNEQFF. The CDR3 DNA reads TGCAGTGCTATACCAGCGGGGGGCCACTACAATGAGCAGTTCTTC.

In its sample, this clonotype was seen many times. The chain carries TRBV9 and TRBJ2-1; weak D call: TRBD2 (7 bases). This CDR3 comprises 15 residues. V was cut by 4 bases and J by 6 bases, with 17 bases left in between. In germline, CDR1 is SGDLS, CDR2 YYNGEE. In DNA, the CDR3 is TGTGCCAGCAGCCTAAGGGGGGGGTACTCCAATGAGCAGTTCTTC. Residues: CASSLRGGYSNEQFF.

The V and J genes are TRBV12-3 or TRBV12-4 and TRBJ1-3; the D gene is possibly TRBD1 (6 bases). This CDR3 comprises 15 residues. V lost 5 bases, J lost 0 bases, and 11 bases lay in between. The CDR3 coding sequence is TGTGCCAGCAGTCAGGACAGAACCTCTGGAAACACCATATATTTT. Translating gives CASSQDRTSGNTIYF.

In its sample, this clonotype is medium-sized. The chain employs TRBV20-1 and TRBJ2-4; maybe TRBD2 (6 bases). Per the germline V gene, CDR1 is DFQATT and CDR2 is SNEGSKA (reference sequence). Trimming removed 0 bases from V and 6 bases from J, with 12 bases in between. The CDR3 is 14 amino acids. The CDR3 nucleotides read TGCAGTGCTAGAGACCCCTCCGGGGGAAACATTCAGTACTTC. Its translation: CSARDPSGGNIQYF.

This clonotype was seen at least ten times. V usage is TRBV12-3 or TRBV12-4 and J usage is TRBJ1-1, with a possible D match to TRBD1 (6 bases). Trimming shortened V by 5 bases and J by 8 bases, and 21 bases separated the two germline ends. The CDR3 totals 15 residues. The CDR3 DNA follows: TGTGCCAGCAGTCCCGCTGACAGGCCAAATCGAGAAGCTTTCTTT. Amino acid sequence: CASSPADRPNREAFF.

This clonotype was recorded at least ten times. J is TRBJ2-3 and V is TRBV11-2; D not certain. V was cut by 2 bases and J by 2 bases, with 11 bases left in between. This CDR3 has 15 residues. Germline V gene data show CDR1 as SGHAT and CDR2 as FQNNGV. CDR3 sequence: CASSLQKGPTDTQYF. In DNA, the CDR3 is TGTGCCAGCAGCTTACAAAAGGGCCCCACAGATACGCAGTATTTT.

This clonotype was counted at least ten times. The chain joins TRBV15 to TRBJ1-1; tentatively, D is TRBD1 (5 bases). This CDR3 spans 15 amino acids. Trimming took off 1 base at V and 1 base at J, with 10 bases between the two ends. Germline V gene data show CDR1 as LNHNV and CDR2 as YYDKDF (reference sequence). The CDR3 spells CATSRAGTRNTEAFF. For the CDR3, the DNA is TGTGCCACCAGCAGAGCTGGGACGAGGAACACTGAAGCTTTCTTT. Full variable domain (rest looked up from reference TRBV15 and TRBJ1-1): DAMVIQNPRYQVTQFGKPVTLSCSQTLNHNVMYWYQQKSSQAPKLLFHYYDKDFNNEADTPDNFQSRRPNTSFCFLDIRSPGLGDTAMYLCATSRAGTRNTEAFFGQGTRLTVV.

The J gene is TRBJ1-6, the V gene TRBV6-1; TRBD1 is a possible D gene (5 bases). The CDR3 is 13 residues long. V was trimmed by 5 bases and J by 8 bases, leaving 10 bases between them. Germline CDR1 is MNHNS and CDR2 is SASEGT. The CDR3 region is CASSWKGDSPLHF. The DNA of the CDR3 is TGTGCCAGCAGTTGGAAAGGGGATTCACCCCTCCACTTT.

This clonotype has at least ten counts. The chain combines TRBV5-1 with TRBJ2-3; D is possibly TRBD1 (6 bases). Germline loops: CDR1 SGHRS, CDR2 YFSETQ. This CDR3 has 14 amino acids. The V end lost 3 bases, the J end lost 2 bases, and 10 bases lay between the germline ends. In DNA form, the CDR3 reads TGCGCCAGCAGCTCCGGACAGAACACAGATACGCAGTATTTT. Translated, it gives CASSSGQNTDTQYF.

The chain links TRBV20-1 to TRBJ2-3; D not certain. Germline V gene data show CDR1 as DFQATT and CDR2 as SNEGSKA (reference sequence). The CDR3 extends over 12 amino acids. With 3 bases removed from V and 4 bases from J, the gap between germline ends came to 8 bases. The CDR3 spells CSASPIADTQYF. CDR3 DNA sequence: TGCAGTGCTAGCCCCATTGCAGATACGCAGTATTTT.

V and J are TRBV18 and TRBJ1-2; the D is unclear. The V end lost 2 bases, the J end lost 8 bases, and 12 bases lay between the germline ends. The CDR3 spans 13 residues. Germline V lookup: CDR1 KGHSH, CDR2 LQKENI. The DNA for the CDR3 is TGTGCCAGCTCACCAGGACTTTCTGAGGGCTACACCTTC. This codes for CASSPGLSEGYTF.

This clonotype was seen repeatedly, ten times or more. The chain combines TRBV5-1 with TRBJ2-5, with a possible D match to TRBD1 (5 bases). The germline V gene has CDR1 SGHRS and CDR2 YFSETQ. With 0 bases removed from V and 4 bases from J, the gap between germline ends came to 19 bases. The CDR3 runs 17 residues. The chain's CDR3 is CASSLGGSGLVGETQYF. The CDR3 DNA reads TGCGCCAGCAGCTTGGGGGGCTCAGGGCTGGTCGGAGAGACCCAGTACTTC.

Ten or more counts support this clonotype. This chain connects TRBV13 to TRBJ1-2; D is perhaps TRBD1 (6 bases). The germline V gene has CDR1 PRHDT and CDR2 FYEKMQ (reference sequence). V was cut by 0 bases and J by 6 bases, with 17 bases left in between. There are 16 residues in the CDR3. The DNA of the CDR3 is TGTGCCAGCAGCTTAGGCCTGTCCAGGGGAGGTGATGGCTACACCTTC. It is translated as CASSLGLSRGGDGYTF.

This clonotype was observed at least ten times. The chain combines TRBV4-1 with TRBJ1-5, with 8 bases fitting TRBD1. Unmatched junction bases numbered 7, after V lost 1 base and J lost 8 bases. CDR1 and CDR2 from the germline V gene are MGHRA and YSYEKL. CDR3 length: 15 residues. This CDR3 is CASSQAPGQGEPQHF. In DNA form, the CDR3 reads TGCGCCAGCAGCCAAGCCCCTGGACAGGGAGAGCCCCAGCATTTT.